A selection of T cell receptor beta chains follows, all from one sample in a study of T-cell reconstitution after alpha-beta-depleted transplantation in children. One entry per CDR3 protein, called by TCRdb with MiXCR from the PCR reads. The sample has around 600,000 distinct CDR3 sequences, around 17% seen once; the top ten hold 1.1%. The sequences come from PBMCs from the stem cell graft donor, collected from the stem cell graft. The receptors shown here come from a human donor who donated a stem cell graft to a child with acute myeloid leukemia. CDR3s include the opening cysteine and the closing phenylalanine or tryptophan. The D gene is left open where the match is weak. Size values are once, few and many counts, or a class for expanded clones, and some rows have none.

TRBD1 | TRBJ1-5 | many | TRBV12-3/TRBV12-4 | CASRPQGASFVSQHF | TGTGCCAGCAGACCTCAGGGGGCGTCTTTCGTATCCCAGCATTTT
TRBD1 | TRBJ1-4 | . | TRBV20-1 | CSARPGRGRAEKLFF | TGCAGTGCTAGACCCGGAAGGGGGCGCGCAGAAAAACTGTTTTTT
. | TRBJ2-1 | . | TRBV6-6 | CASSYSQVWEQIF | TGTGCCAGCAGTTACTCGCAGGTTTGGGAGCAGATCTTC
. | TRBJ2-3 | many | TRBV6-1 | CASRRGTATDTQYF | TGTGCCAGCAGGCGCGGGACTGCCACAGATACGCAGTATTTT
. | TRBJ2-7 | . | TRBV7-2 | CASSPDLYEQYF | TGTGCCAGCAGCCCGGACCTCTACGAGCAGTACTTC
TRBD1 | TRBJ1-5 | many | TRBV20-1 | CSARVDRGQPQHF | TGCAGTGCTAGGGTCGACAGGGGTCAGCCCCAGCATTTT
. | TRBJ2-5 | many | TRBV5-1 | CASSLQGRETQYF | TGCGCCAGCAGCTTACAGGGAAGAGAGACCCAGTACTTC
. | TRBJ2-2 | . | TRBV11-1 | CASSLVRDPILGELFF | TGTGCCAGCAGCCTCGTGAGAGACCCGATCTTGGGGGAGCTGTTTTTT
. | TRBJ1-3 | many | TRBV6-1 | CASRAGHSGNTIYF | TGTGCCAGCAGAGCGGGACACTCTGGAAACACCATATATTTT
. | TRBJ2-3 | . | TRBV27 | CASSLLEPTDTQYF | TGTGCCAGCAGTTTACTAGAACCCACAGATACGCAGTATTTT
TRBD1 | TRBJ1-1 | many | TRBV6-1 | CASWTGGNTEAFF | TGTGCCAGCTGGACAGGAGGGAACACTGAAGCTTTCTTT
. | TRBJ2-3 | once | TRBV25-1 | CASSEFGADTQYF | TGTGCCAGCAGTGAATTCGGGGCAGATACGCAGTATTTT
. | TRBJ2-7 | . | TRBV5-1 | CASSLGTAREQYF | TGCGCCAGCAGCTTGGGGACAGCTCGAGAGCAGTACTTC
TRBD2 | TRBJ2-3 | many | TRBV29-1 | CSVVAGDPRTDTQYF | TGCAGCGTTGTAGCGGGGGACCCAAGAACAGATACGCAGTATTTT
. | TRBJ1-2 | many | TRBV12-3/TRBV12-4 | CASSLEILGGSNYGYTF | TGTGCCAGCAGTTTAGAGATTTTGGGGGGTAGCAACTATGGCTACACCTTC
. | TRBJ2-1 | many | TRBV20-1 | CSATHLVVTYNEQFF | TGCAGTGCTACCCATTTGGTGGTCACCTACAATGAGCAGTTCTTC
. | TRBJ1-2 | few | TRBV5-6 | CASSLEQLPYGYTF | TGTGCCAGCAGCTTGGAGCAACTACCCTATGGCTACACCTTC
TRBD2 | TRBJ2-3 | many | TRBV20-1 | CSASPGVAGDTQYF | TGCAGTGCCTCTCCCGGGGTAGCGGGAGATACGCAGTATTTT
TRBD1 | TRBJ2-7 | many | TRBV15 | CATSMTQGAYEQYF | TGTGCCACCAGCATGACCCAGGGGGCCTACGAGCAGTACTTC
TRBD1 | TRBJ2-2 | few | TRBV12-3/TRBV12-4 | CASRGTGITNTGELFF | TGTGCCAGCAGGGGGACAGGGATAACGAACACCGGGGAGCTGTTTTTT
TRBD1 | TRBJ2-1 | . | TRBV28 | CASRQGAGYNEQFF | TGTGCCAGCAGACAGGGGGCTGGCTACAATGAGCAGTTCTTC
. | TRBJ1-1 | few | TRBV20-1 | CSAKQGWSTLNTEAFF | TGCAGTGCTAAACAGGGATGGTCGACGCTGAACACTGAAGCTTTCTTT
TRBD2 | TRBJ2-1 | . | TRBV2 | CASKGLGNEQFF | TGTGCCAGCAAGGGACTAGGTAATGAGCAGTTCTTC
. | TRBJ1-4 | . | TRBV7-9 | CASSPGDPTGEKLFF | TGTGCCAGCAGCCCGGGGGACCCTACTGGTGAAAAACTGTTTTTT
. | TRBJ2-2 | many | TRBV4-1 | CASSQASPSGELFF | TGCGCCAGCAGCCAAGCTTCACCTTCCGGGGAGCTGTTTTTT
TRBD1 | TRBJ1-1 | few | TRBV7-9 | CASIQTGGTEAFF | TGTGCCAGCATCCAGACAGGGGGCACTGAAGCTTTCTTT
. | TRBJ2-7 | many | TRBV20-1 | CSAPRPGHSYEQYF | TGCAGTGCCCCCAGGCCGGGACATAGCTACGAGCAGTACTTC
. | TRBJ2-7 | . | TRBV13 | CASSTQAEPFYEQYF | TGTGCCAGCAGCACGCAGGCCGAGCCTTTCTACGAGCAGTACTTC
. | TRBJ1-1 | few | TRBV28 | CASSPDSYMNTEAFF | TGTGCCAGCAGCCCCGACAGTTACATGAACACTGAAGCTTTCTTT
TRBD1 | TRBJ2-4 | few | TRBV20-1 | CSGPGQGAIQYF | TGCAGTGGCCCGGGACAGGGGGCCATTCAGTACTTC
. | TRBJ2-3 | few | TRBV20-1 | CSARASWADTQYF | TGCAGTGCTAGAGCTTCTTGGGCAGATACGCAGTATTTT
. | TRBJ1-5 | many | TRBV20-1 | CSARRAGSNQPQHF | TGCAGTGCCAGGAGGGCAGGGAGCAATCAGCCCCAGCATTTT
. | TRBJ2-1 | . | TRBV28 | CASTKGSGRNEQFF | TGTGCCAGCACCAAGGGGTCAGGGAGGAATGAGCAGTTCTTC
TRBD2 | TRBJ2-7 | many | TRBV5-1 | CASSLGTSDNEQYF | TGCGCCAGCAGCTTGGGGACTAGCGACAACGAGCAGTACTTC
TRBD1 | TRBJ2-7 | . | TRBV12-3/TRBV12-4 | CASTPQGDNYEQYF | TGTGCCAGCACCCCCCAGGGGGATAACTACGAGCAGTACTTC
. | TRBJ1-2 | many | TRBV7-2 | CASSADSNYGYTF | TGTGCCAGCAGCGCAGACAGCAACTATGGCTACACCTTC
. | TRBJ2-1 | once | TRBV20-1 | CSAHRPQFF | TGCAGTGCTCACCGACCGCAGTTCTTC
. | TRBJ1-1 | many | TRBV5-5 | CASTRETPMNTEAFF | TGTGCCAGCACCAGGGAGACCCCGATGAACACTGAAGCTTTCTTT
TRBD2 | TRBJ2-4 | many | TRBV20-1 | CSARRAPGLAGAGDIQYF | TGCAGTGCTAGAAGGGCGCCGGGACTAGCGGGGGCGGGGGACATTCAGTACTTC
. | TRBJ2-3 | . | TRBV29-1 | CSVQTRFTDTQYF | TGCAGCGTCCAAACCAGGTTCACAGATACGCAGTATTTT
. | TRBJ1-5 | . | TRBV28 | CASRAVGVNQPQHF | TGTGCCAGCAGAGCAGTAGGGGTTAATCAGCCCCAGCATTTT
. | TRBJ2-7 | many | TRBV29-1 | CSVRDYEQYF | TGCAGCGTGCGAGATTACGAGCAGTACTTC
TRBD2 | TRBJ2-3 | . | TRBV20-1 | CSARDLGKRGVRTDTQYF | TGCAGTGCTAGAGATCTGGGAAAGCGGGGGGTTAGAACAGATACGCAGTATTTT
TRBD1 | TRBJ1-5 | many | TRBV15 | CATSRGTGYSNQPQHF | TGTGCCACCAGCAGGGGGACAGGGTATAGCAATCAGCCCCAGCATTTT
. | TRBJ1-5 | few | TRBV20-1 | CSARKEGARNQPQHF | TGCAGTGCCCGCAAGGAGGGTGCGCGCAATCAGCCCCAGCATTTT
. | TRBJ1-5 | . | TRBV7-2 | CASSSGRGGSNQPQHF | TGTGCCAGCAGCTCCGGCCGGGGAGGGAGCAATCAGCCCCAGCATTTT
TRBD1 | TRBJ1-2 | few | TRBV11-2 | CASSVGQGVVGYTF | TGTGCCAGCAGCGTGGGACAGGGGGTTGTTGGCTACACCTTC